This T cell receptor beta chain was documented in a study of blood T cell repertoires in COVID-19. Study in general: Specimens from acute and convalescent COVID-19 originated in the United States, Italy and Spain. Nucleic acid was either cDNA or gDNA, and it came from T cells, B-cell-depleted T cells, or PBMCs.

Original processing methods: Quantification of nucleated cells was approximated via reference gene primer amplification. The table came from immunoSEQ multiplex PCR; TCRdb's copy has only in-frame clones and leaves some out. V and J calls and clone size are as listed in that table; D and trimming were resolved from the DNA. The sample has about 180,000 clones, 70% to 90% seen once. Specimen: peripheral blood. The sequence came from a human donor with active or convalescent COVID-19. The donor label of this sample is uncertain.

CDR3 in DNA: TGTGCCAGTTGGAGAGGGGGAGTGTATGGCTACACCTTC. The encoded protein is CASWRGGVYGYTF. The rearrangement links TRBV19 to TRBJ1-2; D is possibly TRBD1 (6 bases). Germline V CDR1 and CDR2: LNHDA, SQIVND (reference sequence). The CDR3 is made up of 13 amino acids. V was clipped by 8 bases and J by 5 bases, with 15 bases between them.